This T cell receptor beta chain was identified during a study of blood T cells in healthy people across ages. CDR3 length equals 14 residues. The germline CDR1 and CDR2 sequences are SEHNR and FQNEAQ (reference sequence). Primers used in a second PCR of roughly 7 to 11 cycles were a sample-barcoded 5' primer and a J-beta primer mix. TCRdb ran MiXCR on the 5' RACE reads and lists one entry per CDR3 protein. This table holds hundreds of thousands of distinct CDR3 sequences, approximately 30% found once. Concerning this clonotype itself: Being one base from a much bigger clone, this may be a read error.

The source of this sequence is a woman older than 75 in good health. V gene TRBV7-9 combines with J gene TRBJ2-1, with 8 bases fitting TRBD1. The material sequenced was blood. CDR3: CAGSPTTGAQGQFF. CDR3 DNA: TGTGCCGGCAGCCCGACGACAGGGGCCCAAGGGCAGTTCTTC.